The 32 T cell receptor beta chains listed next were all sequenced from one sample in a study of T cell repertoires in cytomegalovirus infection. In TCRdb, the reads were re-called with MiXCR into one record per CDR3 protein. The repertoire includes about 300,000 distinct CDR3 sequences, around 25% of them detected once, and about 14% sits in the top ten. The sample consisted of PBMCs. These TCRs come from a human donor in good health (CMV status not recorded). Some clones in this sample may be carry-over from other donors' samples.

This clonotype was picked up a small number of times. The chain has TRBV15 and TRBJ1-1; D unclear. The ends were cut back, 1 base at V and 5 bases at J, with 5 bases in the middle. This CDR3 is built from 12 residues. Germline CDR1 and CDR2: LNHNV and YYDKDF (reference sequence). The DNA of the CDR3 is TGTGCCACCAGCAGAGTGGGGACTGAAGCTTTCTTT. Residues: CATSRVGTEAFF.

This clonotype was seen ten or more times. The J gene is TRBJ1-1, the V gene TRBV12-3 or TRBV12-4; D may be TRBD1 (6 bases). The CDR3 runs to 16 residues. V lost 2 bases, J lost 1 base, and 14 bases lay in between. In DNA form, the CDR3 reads TGTGCCAGCAGTTTAAGGCAGGGGACTTGGAACACTGAAGCTTTCTTT. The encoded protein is CASSLRQGTWNTEAFF.

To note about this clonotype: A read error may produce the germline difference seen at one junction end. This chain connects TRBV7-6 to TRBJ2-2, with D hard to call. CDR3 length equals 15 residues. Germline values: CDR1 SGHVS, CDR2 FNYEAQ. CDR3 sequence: CASTNKDQFTGELFF. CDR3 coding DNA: TGTGCTAGCACCAATAAGGACCAGTTCACCGGGGAGCTGTTTTTT.

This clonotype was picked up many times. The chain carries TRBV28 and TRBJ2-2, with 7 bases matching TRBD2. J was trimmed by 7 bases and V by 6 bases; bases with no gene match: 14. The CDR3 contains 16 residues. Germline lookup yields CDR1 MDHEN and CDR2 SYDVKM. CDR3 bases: TGTGCCAGCAGACTGGCCCCCGGACTAGGTTTCGGGGAGCTGTTTTTT. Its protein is CASRLAPGLGFGELFF.

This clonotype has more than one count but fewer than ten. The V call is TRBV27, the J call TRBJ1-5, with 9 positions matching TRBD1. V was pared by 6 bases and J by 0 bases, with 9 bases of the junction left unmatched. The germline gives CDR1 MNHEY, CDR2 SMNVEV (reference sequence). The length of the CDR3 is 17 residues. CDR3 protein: CASRRWTGANSNQPQHF. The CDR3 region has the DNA TGTGCCAGCAGACGATGGACAGGGGCTAATAGCAATCAGCCCCAGCATTTT.

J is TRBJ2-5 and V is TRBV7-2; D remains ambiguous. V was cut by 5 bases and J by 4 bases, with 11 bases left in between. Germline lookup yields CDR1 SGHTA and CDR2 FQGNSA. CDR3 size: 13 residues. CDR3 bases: TGTGCCAGCAGCCCCCGGGCTAGAGAGACCCAGTACTTC. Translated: CASSPRARETQYF.

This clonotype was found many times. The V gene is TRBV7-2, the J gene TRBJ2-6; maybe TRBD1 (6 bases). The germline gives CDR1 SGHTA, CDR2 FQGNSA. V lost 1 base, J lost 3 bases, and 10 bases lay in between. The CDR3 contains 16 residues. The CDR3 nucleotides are TGTGCCAGCAGCTTAGAACCAGGGGTTGGGGCCAACGTCCTGACTTTC. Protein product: CASSLEPGVGANVLTF.

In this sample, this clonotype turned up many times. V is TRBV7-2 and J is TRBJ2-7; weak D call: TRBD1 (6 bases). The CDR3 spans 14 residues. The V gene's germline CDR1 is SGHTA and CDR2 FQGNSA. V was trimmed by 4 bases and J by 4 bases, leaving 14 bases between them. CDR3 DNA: TGTGCCAGCAGCTCAACAGGGCTTGGTTACGAGCAGTACTTC. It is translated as CASSSTGLGYEQYF.

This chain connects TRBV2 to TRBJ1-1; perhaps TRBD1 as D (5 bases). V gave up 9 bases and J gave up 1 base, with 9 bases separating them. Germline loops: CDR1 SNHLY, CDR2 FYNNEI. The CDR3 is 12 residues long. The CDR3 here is CASLGGNTEAFF. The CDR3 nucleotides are TGTGCCAGTCTTGGGGGGAACACTGAAGCTTTCTTT.

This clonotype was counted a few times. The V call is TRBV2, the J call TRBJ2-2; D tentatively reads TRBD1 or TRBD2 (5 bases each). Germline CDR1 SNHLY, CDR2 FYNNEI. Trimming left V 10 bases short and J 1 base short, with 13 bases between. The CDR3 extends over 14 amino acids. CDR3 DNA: TGTGCCACCAAACCGGGGCAGAACACCGGGGAGCTGTTTTTT. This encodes CATKPGQNTGELFF.

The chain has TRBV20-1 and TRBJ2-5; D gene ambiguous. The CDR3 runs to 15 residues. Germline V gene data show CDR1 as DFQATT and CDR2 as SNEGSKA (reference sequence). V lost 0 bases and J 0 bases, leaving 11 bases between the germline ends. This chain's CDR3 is CSARDLGNYQETQYF. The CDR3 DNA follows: TGCAGTGCTAGAGATCTAGGGAACTACCAAGAGACCCAGTACTTC.

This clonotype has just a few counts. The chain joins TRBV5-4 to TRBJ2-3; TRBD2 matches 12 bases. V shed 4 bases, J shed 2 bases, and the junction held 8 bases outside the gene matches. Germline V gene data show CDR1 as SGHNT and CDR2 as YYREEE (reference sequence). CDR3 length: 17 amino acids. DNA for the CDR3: TGTGCCAGCAGCAGATCTACTAGCGGGAGGAACACAGATACGCAGTATTTT. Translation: CASSRSTSGRNTDTQYF.

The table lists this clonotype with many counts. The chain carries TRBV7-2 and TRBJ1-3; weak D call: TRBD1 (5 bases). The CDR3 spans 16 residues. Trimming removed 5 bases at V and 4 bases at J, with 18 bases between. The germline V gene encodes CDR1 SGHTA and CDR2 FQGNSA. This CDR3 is CASSPQAWDEGNTIYF. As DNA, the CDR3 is TGTGCCAGCAGCCCCCAGGCCTGGGACGAAGGAAACACCATATATTTT.

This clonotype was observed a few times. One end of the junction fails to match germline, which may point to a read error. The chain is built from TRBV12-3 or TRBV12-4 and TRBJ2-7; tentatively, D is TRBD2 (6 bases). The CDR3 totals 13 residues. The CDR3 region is CASSPGPAREGSF. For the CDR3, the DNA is TGTGCCAGCAGTCCGGGACCGGCGCGGGAAGGGTCCTTC.

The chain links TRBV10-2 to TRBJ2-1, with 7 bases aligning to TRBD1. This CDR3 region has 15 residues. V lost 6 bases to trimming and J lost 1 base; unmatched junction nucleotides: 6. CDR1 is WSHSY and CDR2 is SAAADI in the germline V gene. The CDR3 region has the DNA TGCGCCAGCAGCAAGGGGGCAGATTCCTACAATGAGCAGTTCTTC. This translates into CASSKGADSYNEQFF.

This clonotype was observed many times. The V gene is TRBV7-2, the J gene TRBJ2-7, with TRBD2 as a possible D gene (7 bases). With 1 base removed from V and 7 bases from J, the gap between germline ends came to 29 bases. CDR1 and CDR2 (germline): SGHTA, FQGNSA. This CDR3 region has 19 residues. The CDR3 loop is CASSLGALRWGGRASEQYF. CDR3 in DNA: TGTGCCAGCAGCTTAGGGGCCCTGAGATGGGGGGGGCGGGCGTCGGAGCAGTACTTC.

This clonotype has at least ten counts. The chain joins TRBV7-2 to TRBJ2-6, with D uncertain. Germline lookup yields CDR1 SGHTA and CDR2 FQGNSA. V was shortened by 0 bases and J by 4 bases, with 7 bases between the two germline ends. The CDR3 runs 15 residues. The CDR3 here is CASSLAGNGANVLTF. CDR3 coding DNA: TGTGCCAGCAGCTTAGCAGGGAACGGGGCCAACGTCCTGACTTTC.

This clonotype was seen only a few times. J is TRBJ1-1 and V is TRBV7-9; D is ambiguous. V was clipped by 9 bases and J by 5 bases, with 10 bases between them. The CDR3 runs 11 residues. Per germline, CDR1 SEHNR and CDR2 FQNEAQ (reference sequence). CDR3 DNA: TGTGCCAGTATGAGGGATACTGAAGCTTTCTTT. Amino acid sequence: CASMRDTEAFF.

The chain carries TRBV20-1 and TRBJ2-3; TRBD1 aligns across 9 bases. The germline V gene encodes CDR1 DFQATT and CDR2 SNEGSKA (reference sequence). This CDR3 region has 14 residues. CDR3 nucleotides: TGCAGCGGTGATACAGGGGGCCCCACAGATACGCAGTATTTT. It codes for CSGDTGGPTDTQYF.

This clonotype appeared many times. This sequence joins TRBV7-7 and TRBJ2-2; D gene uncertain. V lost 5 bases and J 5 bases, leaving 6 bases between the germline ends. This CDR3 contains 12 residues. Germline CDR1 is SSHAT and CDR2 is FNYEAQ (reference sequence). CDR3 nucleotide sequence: TGTGCCAGCAGCCAAAGGACCGGGGAGCTGTTTTTT. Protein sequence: CASSQRTGELFF.

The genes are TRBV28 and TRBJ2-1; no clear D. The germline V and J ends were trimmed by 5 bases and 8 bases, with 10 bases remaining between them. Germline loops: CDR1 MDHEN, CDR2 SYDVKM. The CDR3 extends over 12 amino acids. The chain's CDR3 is CASSRGPHEQFF. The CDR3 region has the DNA TGTGCCAGCAGTCGTGGGCCCCATGAGCAGTTCTTC.

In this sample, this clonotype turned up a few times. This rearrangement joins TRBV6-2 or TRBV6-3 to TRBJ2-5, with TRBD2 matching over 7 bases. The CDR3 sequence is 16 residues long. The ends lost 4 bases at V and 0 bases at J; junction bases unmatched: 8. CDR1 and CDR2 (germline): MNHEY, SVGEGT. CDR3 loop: CASSLSLSGYQETQYF. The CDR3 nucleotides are TGTGCCAGCAGTTTGTCCCTTAGCGGGTACCAAGAGACCCAGTACTTC.

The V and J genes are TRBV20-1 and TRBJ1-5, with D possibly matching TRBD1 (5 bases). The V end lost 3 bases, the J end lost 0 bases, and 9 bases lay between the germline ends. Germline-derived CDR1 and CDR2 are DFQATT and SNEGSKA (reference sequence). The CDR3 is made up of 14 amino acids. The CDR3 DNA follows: TGCAGTGCTAGTCACAGGAATAGCAATCAGCCCCAGCATTTT. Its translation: CSASHRNSNQPQHF.

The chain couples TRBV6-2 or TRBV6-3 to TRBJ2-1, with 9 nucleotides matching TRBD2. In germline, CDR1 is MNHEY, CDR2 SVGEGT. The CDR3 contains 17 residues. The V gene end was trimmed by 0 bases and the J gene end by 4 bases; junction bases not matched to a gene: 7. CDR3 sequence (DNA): TGTGCCAGCAGTTACTCGGGGCCTAGCGGGGCGTACAATGAGCAGTTCTTC. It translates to CASSYSGPSGAYNEQFF.

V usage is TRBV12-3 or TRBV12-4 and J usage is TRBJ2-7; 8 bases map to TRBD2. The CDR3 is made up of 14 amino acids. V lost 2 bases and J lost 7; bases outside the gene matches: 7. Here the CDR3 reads CASSLMSSGGEQYF. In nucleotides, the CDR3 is TGTGCCAGCAGTTTAATGAGCTCGGGAGGGGAGCAGTACTTC.

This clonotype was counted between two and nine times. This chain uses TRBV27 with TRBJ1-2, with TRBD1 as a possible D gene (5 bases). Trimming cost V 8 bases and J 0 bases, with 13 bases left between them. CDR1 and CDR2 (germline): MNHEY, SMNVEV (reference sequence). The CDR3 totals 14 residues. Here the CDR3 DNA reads TGTGCCAGCGGGGGAAGGGGTTCTAACTATGGCTACACCTTC. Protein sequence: CASGGRGSNYGYTF.

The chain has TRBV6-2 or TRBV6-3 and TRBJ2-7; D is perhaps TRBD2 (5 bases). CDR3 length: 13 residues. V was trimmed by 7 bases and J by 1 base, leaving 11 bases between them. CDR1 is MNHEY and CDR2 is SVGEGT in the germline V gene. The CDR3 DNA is TGTGCCAGCACCGACGGGAATTCCTACGAGCAGTACTTC. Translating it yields CASTDGNSYEQYF.

The CDR3 region is CSVSTGRDYGYTF. The DNA of the CDR3 is TGCAGCGTTAGCACAGGGAGGGACTATGGCTACACCTTC. The chain links TRBV29-1 to TRBJ1-2; D possibly corresponds to TRBD1 (6 bases). Germline V lookup: CDR1 SQVTM, CDR2 ANQGSEA. The CDR3 extends over 13 amino acids. V lost 5 bases, J lost 3 bases, and 13 bases lay in between.

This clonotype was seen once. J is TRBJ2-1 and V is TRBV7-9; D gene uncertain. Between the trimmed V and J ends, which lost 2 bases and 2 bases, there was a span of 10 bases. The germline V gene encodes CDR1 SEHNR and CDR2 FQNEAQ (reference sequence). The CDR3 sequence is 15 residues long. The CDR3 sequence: CASSLIRQTYNEQFF. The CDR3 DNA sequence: TGTGCCAGCAGCTTAATCCGGCAGACCTACAATGAGCAGTTCTTC.

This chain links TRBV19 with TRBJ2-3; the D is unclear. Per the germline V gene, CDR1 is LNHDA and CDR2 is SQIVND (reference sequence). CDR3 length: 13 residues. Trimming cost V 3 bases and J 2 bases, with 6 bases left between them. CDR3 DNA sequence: TGTGCCAGTAGTATGGGTTACACAGATACGCAGTATTTT. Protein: CASSMGYTDTQYF.

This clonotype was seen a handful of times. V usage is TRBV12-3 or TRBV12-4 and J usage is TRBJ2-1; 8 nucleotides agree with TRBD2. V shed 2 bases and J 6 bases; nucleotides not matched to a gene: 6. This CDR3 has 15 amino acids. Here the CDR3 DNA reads TGTGCCAGCAGTTTAAGGGCTAGCGGGCCCAATGAGCAGTTCTTC. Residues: CASSLRASGPNEQFF.

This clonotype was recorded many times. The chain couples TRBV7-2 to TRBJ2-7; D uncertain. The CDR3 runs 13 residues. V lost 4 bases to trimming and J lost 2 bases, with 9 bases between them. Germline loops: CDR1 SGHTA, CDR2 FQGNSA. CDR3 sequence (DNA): TGTGCCAGCAGCTCACAGAGCACCTACGAGCAGTACTTC. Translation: CASSSQSTYEQYF.